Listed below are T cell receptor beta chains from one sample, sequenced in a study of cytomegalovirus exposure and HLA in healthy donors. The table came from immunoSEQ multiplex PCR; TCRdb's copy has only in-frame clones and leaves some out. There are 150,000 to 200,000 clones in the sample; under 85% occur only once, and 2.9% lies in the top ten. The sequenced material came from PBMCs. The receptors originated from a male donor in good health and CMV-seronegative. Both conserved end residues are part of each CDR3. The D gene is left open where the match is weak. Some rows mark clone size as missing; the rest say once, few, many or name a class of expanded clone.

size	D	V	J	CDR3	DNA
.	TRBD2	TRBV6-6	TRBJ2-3	CASTGKAGETDTQYF	TGTGCCAGCACGGGGAAAGCGGGAGAGACAGATACGCAGTATTTT
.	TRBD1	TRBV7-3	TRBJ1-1	CASSLTGTVNTEAFF	TGTGCCAGCAGCTTAACAGGGACAGTGAACACTGAAGCTTTCTTT
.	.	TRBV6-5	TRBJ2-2	CASSYSAGRMAGELFF	TGTGCCAGCAGTTACTCGGCGGGGCGCATGGCCGGGGAGCTGTTTTTT
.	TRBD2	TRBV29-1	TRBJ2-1	CSARGLAGESSYNEQFF	TGCAGCGCCCGGGGACTAGCGGGAGAATCTTCCTACAATGAGCAGTTCTTC
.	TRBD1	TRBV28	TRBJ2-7	CASRPDRNIEQYF	TGTGCCAGCAGACCGGACAGGAACATCGAGCAGTACTTC
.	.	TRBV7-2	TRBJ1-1	CASSLRQTEAFF	TGTGCCAGCAGCCTCAGACAAACTGAAGCTTTCTTT
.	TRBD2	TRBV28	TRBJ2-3	CASSSPGLARADTQYF	TGTGCCAGCAGTTCCCCAGGACTAGCGAGGGCAGATACGCAGTATTTT
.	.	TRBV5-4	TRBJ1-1	CASSLMRDTEAFF	TGTGCCAGCAGCTTGATGCGGGACACTGAAGCTTTCTTT
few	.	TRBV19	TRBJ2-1	CASTARTSYNEQFF	TGTGCCAGCACCGCTAGAACCTCCTACAATGAGCAGTTCTTC
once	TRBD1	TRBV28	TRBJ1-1	CASITAGGTEAFF	TGTGCCAGCATCACCGCAGGGGGCACTGAAGCTTTCTTT
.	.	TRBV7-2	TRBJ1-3	CASSFSQAYSGNTIYF	TGTGCCAGCAGCTTCTCACAGGCCTACTCTGGAAACACCATATATTTT
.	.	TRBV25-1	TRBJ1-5	CASSRGGLQPQHF	TGTGCCAGCAGTAGGGGGGGTCTTCAGCCCCAGCATTTT
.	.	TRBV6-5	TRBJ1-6	CASSWGGNSYNSPLHF	TGTGCCAGCAGTTGGGGAGGGAACTCCTATAATTCACCCCTCCACTTT
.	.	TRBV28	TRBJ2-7	CASSSVTYEQYF	TGTGCCAGCAGTTCGGTCACCTACGAGCAGTACTTC
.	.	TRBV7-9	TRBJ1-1	CASSLQGPNTEAFF	TGTGCCAGCAGCTTACAGGGGCCCAACACTGAAGCTTTCTTT
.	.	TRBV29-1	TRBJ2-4	CSVVRVNIQYF	TGCAGCGTTGTTCGCGTAAACATTCAGTACTTC
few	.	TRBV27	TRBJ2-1	CASSFPGGRNEQFF	TGTGCCAGCAGTTTCCCAGGGGGGCGCAATGAGCAGTTCTTC
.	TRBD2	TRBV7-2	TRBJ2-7	CASSRTSGRYEQYF	TGTGCCAGCAGCCGGACTAGCGGGAGGTACGAGCAGTACTTC
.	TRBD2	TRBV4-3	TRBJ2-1	CASSQVIGLAGGNEQFF	TGCGCCAGCAGCCAAGTGATCGGACTAGCGGGGGGGAATGAGCAGTTCTTC
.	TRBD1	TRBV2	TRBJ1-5	CASCVRQGNQPQHF	TGTGCCAGCTGTGTGAGACAGGGGAATCAGCCCCAGCATTTT
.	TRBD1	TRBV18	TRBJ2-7	CASSAGTVSSYEQYF	TGTGCCAGCTCAGCCGGGACAGTGAGCTCCTACGAGCAGTACTTC
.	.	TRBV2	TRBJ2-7	CASSADRRTAYEQYF	TGTGCCAGCAGTGCAGACAGACGCACGGCCTACGAGCAGTACTTC
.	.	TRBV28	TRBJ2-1	CASSTIYNEQFF	TGTGCCAGCAGTACTATCTACAATGAGCAGTTCTTC
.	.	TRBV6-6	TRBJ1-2	CASSYQSNYGYTF	TGTGCCAGCAGTTACCAATCTAACTATGGCTACACCTTC
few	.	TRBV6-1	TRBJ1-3	CASSEVGDTYLRNTIYF	TGTGCCAGCAGTGAAGTAGGTGACACCTACCTACGAAACACCATATATTTT
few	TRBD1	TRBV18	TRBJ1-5	CASSPIGSGTGGDQPQHF	TGTGCCAGCTCACCAATCGGGTCCGGGACAGGGGGTGATCAGCCCCAGCATTTT
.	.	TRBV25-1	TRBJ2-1	CASSLIPARGEQFF	TGTGCCAGCAGTTTGATTCCGGCGCGGGGTGAGCAGTTCTTC
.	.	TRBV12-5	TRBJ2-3	CASGLSSTDTQYF	TGTGCTAGTGGTTTGTCTAGCACAGATACGCAGTATTTT
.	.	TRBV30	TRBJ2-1	CAWSPGNGPNNEQFF	TGTGCCTGGTCCCCCGGGAATGGTCCCAACAATGAGCAGTTCTTC
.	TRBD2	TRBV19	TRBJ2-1	CASSIRLAGGINEQFF	TGTGCCAGTAGTATCAGACTAGCGGGAGGGATCAATGAGCAGTTCTTC
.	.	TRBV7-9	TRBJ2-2	CASSSRTDQGSGELFF	TGTGCCAGCAGCTCCCGGACGGATCAGGGGTCCGGGGAGCTGTTTTTT
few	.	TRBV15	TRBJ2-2	CATSSAGSGELFF	TGTGCCACCAGCAGCGCAGGCTCCGGGGAGCTGTTTTTT
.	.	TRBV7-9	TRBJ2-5	CASTLGRGTEETQYF	TGTGCCAGCACCCTTGGGAGGGGGACCGAAGAGACCCAGTACTTC
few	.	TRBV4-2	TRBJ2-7	CASSLGHGNYEQYF	TGTGCCAGCAGCCTGGGACATGGGAATTACGAGCAGTACTTC
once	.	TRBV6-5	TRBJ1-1	CASSFWQNTEAFF	TGTGCCAGCAGTTTTTGGCAGAACACTGAAGCTTTCTTT
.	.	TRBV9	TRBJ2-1	CASSVGGLGGYNEQFF	TGTGCCAGCAGCGTAGGGGGGCTGGGGGGGTACAATGAGCAGTTCTTC
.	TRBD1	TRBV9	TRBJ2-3	CASRGTGLNTDTQYF	TGTGCCAGCAGGGGGACAGGGCTTAACACAGATACGCAGTATTTT
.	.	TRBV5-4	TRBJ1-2	CASSLGFTSGGYTF	TGTGCCAGCAGCCTGGGGTTTACCAGCGGTGGCTACACCTTC
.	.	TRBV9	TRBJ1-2	CASSASGVADNYGYTF	TGTGCCAGCAGCGCCTCAGGGGTAGCCGATAACTATGGCTACACCTTC
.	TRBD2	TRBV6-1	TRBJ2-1	CASSETAGAGNEQFF	TGTGCCAGCAGTGAAACAGCGGGGGCGGGTAATGAGCAGTTCTTC
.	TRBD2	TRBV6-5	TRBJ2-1	CASSYSSGSGSKFF	TGTGCCAGCAGTTACTCCAGCGGGAGTGGTTCAAAGTTCTTC
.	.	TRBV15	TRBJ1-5	CATSRGGARGQPQHF	TGTGCCACCAGCAGAGGCGGAGCGCGGGGTCAGCCCCAGCATTTT
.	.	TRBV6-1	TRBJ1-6	CASSESGSYNSPLHF	TGTGCCAGCAGTGAATCAGGCAGCTATAATTCACCCCTCCACTTT
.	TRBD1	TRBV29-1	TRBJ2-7	CSVEEEGAYEQYF	TGCAGCGTTGAAGAAGAGGGGGCATACGAGCAGTACTTC
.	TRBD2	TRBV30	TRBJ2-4	CAWRRPGLAVGSAKNIQYF	TGTGCCTGGCGACGCCCGGGACTAGCGGTGGGATCAGCCAAAAACATTCAGTACTTC
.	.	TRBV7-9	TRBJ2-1	CASSSRGTVDNEQFF	TGTGCCAGCAGCTCCCGGGGGACAGTGGACAATGAGCAGTTCTTC
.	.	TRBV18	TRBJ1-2	CASSPTGWDGYTF	TGTGCCAGCTCACCAACAGGGTGGGATGGCTACACCTTC
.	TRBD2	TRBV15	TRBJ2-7	CATSTGLEYEQYF	TGTGCCACCAGCACGGGACTAGAGTACGAGCAGTACTTC
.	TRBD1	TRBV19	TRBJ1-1	CASSIRTGEFVTNTEAFF	TGTGCCAGTAGTATCCGAACAGGGGAATTTGTTACGAACACTGAAGCTTTCTTT
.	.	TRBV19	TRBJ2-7	CASSLTRVYYEQYF	TGTGCCAGTAGTTTAACCAGGGTCTATTACGAGCAGTACTTC
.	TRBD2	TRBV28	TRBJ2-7	CASWGGINEQYF	TGTGCCAGCTGGGGGGGGATCAACGAGCAGTACTTC
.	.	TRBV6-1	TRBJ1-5	CASSYYPSNQPQHF	TGTGCCAGCAGTTATTATCCTAGCAATCAGCCCCAGCATTTT
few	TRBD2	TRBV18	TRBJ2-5	CASSKTRGGETQYF	TGTGCCAGCTCCAAAACTCGGGGGGGCGAGACCCAGTACTTC
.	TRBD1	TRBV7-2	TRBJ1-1	CASSSLDRAYEAFF	TGTGCCAGCAGCTCATTGGACAGGGCGTATGAAGCTTTCTTT
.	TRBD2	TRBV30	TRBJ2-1	CAWSDRLAGGLNRYNEQFF	TGTGCCTGGAGTGACAGACTAGCGGGGGGCCTTAATCGATACAATGAGCAGTTCTTC
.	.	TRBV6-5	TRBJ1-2	CASSFAVARRNYGYTF	TGTGCCAGCAGTTTTGCTGTGGCACGCCGAAACTATGGCTACACCTTC